This T cell receptor beta chain derives from a study of Ad26.COV2.S vaccination and SARS-CoV-2 variants. In this sample, this clone turned up once. The CDR3 extends over 13 amino acids. V lost 6 bases and J lost 8; bases outside the gene matches: 6. Assay: immunoSEQ multiplex PCR; the TCRdb copy retains only in-frame clones and omits some. The sample records about 350,000 clones, approximately 90% being singletons. The sample consisted of peripheral blood, taken after recovery from COVID-19. This sequence originates from a human donor who had recovered from COVID-19. The gene calls are TRBV12-3 or TRBV12-4 and TRBJ1-2, with 10 bases matching TRBD1. This CDR3 reads CASSPTGGWGYTF. The CDR3 region has the DNA TGTGCCAGCAGCCCGACAGGGGGCTGGGGCTACACCTTC.